The text below deals with one T cell receptor beta chain. The sample originates from a study of blood T cell repertoires in COVID-19. Study at large: Sources were T cells, B-cell-depleted T cells, or PBMCs; the material itself was cDNA or gDNA.

Original analysis: Amplification from reference gene primers served as the basis for estimated nucleated cell counts. Measured with immunoSEQ multiplex PCR; TCRdb has only the in-frame clones, and not every one. That table gives V, J and clone size, and the DNA gave D and trimming. The data contain tens of thousands of clones, approximately 90% of them singletons. V was shortened by 2 bases and J by 2 bases, with 9 bases between the two germline ends. Germline loops: CDR1 SGHRS, CDR2 YFSETQ. The CDR3 runs to 14 residues. Sequenced sample: peripheral blood. This chain uses TRBV5-1 with TRBJ2-3, with TRBD1 as a possible D gene (5 bases). The receptor's source is a woman over 75 with active COVID-19. The CDR3: CASSFKDNTDTQYF. DNA for the CDR3: TGCGCCAGCAGCTTTAAGGACAACACAGATACGCAGTATTTT. The full variable domain, completed using reference TRBV5-1 and TRBJ2-3, is KAGVTQTPRYLIKTRGQQVTLSCSPISGHRSVSWYQQTPGQGLQFLFEYFSETQRNKGNFPGRFSGRQFSNSRSEMNVSTLELGDSALYLCASSFKDNTDTQYFGPGTRLTVL.